The 10 T cell receptor beta chains below come from one sample, sequenced in a study of tumor and adjacent non-tumor tissue in lung cancer. This sample's RNA came from whole unsorted tissue. A modified ARM-PCR protocol with three rounds of nested PCR amplified TCRbeta. TCRdb re-analysed the multiplex PCR reads in MiXCR, keeping a single row per CDR3 protein. Among roughly 220,000 distinct CDR3 sequences, around 71% were seen once, and the ten largest hold about 23%. Material for sequencing was lung tumor tissue. The source is a man aged 55 to 70 with non-small cell lung cancer.

For this clonotype: A read error is likely, as this CDR3 ends without the conserved phenylalanine or tryptophan. This rearrangement joins TRBV4-2 to TRBJ2-5; D could derive from TRBD1 or TRBD2 (6 bases each). V was shortened by 6 bases and J by 1 base, with 18 bases between the two germline ends. Germline V lookup: CDR1 LGHNA, CDR2 YNFKEQ. This CDR3 region has 16 residues. The CDR3 here is CASRQTTGRSQETQYS. In DNA form, the CDR3 reads TGTGCCAGCAGGCAAACTACAGGGAGGTCCCAAGAGACCCAGTACTCA.

Concerning this clonotype: A much more abundant neighbour one base away suggests this may be a read error. The chain links TRBV20-1 to TRBJ2-3; a weak D match, TRBD2 (5 bases). Germline CDR1 DFQATT, CDR2 SNEGSKA (reference sequence). The CDR3 consists of 12 residues. DNA for the CDR3: TGCAATGCTAGGGAGTCAGCAGATACGCAGTATTTT. Amino acid sequence: CNARESADTQYF.

Points on this clonotype: Given a much more abundant clone one base away, this may be a read error. This chain connects TRBV10-1 to TRBJ2-5; D uncertain. CDR1 is WNHNN and CDR2 is SYGVQD in the germline V gene (reference sequence). This CDR3 is built from 13 residues. CDR3 protein: CASNESVQETQYF. CDR3 nucleotides: TGCGCCAGCAATGAGTCGGTCCAAGAGACCCAGTACTTC.

Of note for this clonotype: In this CDR3 the conserved last residue, phenylalanine or tryptophan, is missing, so a read error is likely. This chain joins TRBV24-1 and TRBJ2-2; a possible D gene is TRBD1 (6 bases). The CDR3 is 14 residues long. The germline gives CDR1 KGHDR, CDR2 SFDVKD. The V end lost 1 base, the J end lost 6 bases, and 8 bases lay between the germline ends. CDR3 region: CATSDLQGAGELFL. CDR3 nucleotides: TGTGCCACCAGTGATTTACAGGGCGCCGGGGAGCTGTTTCTT.

Remarks on this clonotype: This may come from a read error, since a much larger clone is one base off. The genes are TRBV20-1 and TRBJ1-1, with unresolved D. CDR3 length: 12 residues. Germline CDR1 and CDR2: DFQATT and SNEGSKA (reference sequence). The V and J ends lost 3 bases and 11 bases respectively, with 16 bases between them. The CDR3 here is CSASTGELRAFF. CDR3 sequence (DNA): TGCAGTGCTAGTACCGGAGAACTGAGGGCTTTCTTT.

The V call is TRBV20-1, the J call TRBJ2-2, with D possibly TRBD2 on 5 matching bases. Trimming took off 5 bases at V and 4 bases at J, with 14 bases between the two ends. CDR1 is DFQATT, CDR2 SNEGSKA, per germline (reference sequence). This CDR3 region has 14 residues. CDR3 DNA: TGCAGTGCTTTCCGGGATCCGGGCACCGGGGAGCTGTTTTTT. Amino acid sequence: CSAFRDPGTGELFF.

This clonotype came up once. The genes are TRBV11-2 and TRBJ2-7, with D unclear. The germline CDR1 and CDR2 sequences are SGHAT and FQNNGV. This CDR3 region has 11 residues. V was pared by 9 bases and J by 6 bases, with 12 bases between. CDR3: CARRKEVEQYF. DNA for the CDR3: TGTGCCAGGAGGAAAGAGGTCGAGCAGTACTTC. Using reference TRBV11-2 and TRBJ2-7 for the parts outside the CDR3, the full variable domain is EAGVAQSPRYKIIEKRQSVAFWCNPISGHATLYWYQQILGQGPKLLIQFQNNGVVDDSQLPKDRFSAERLKGVDSTLKIQPAKLEDSAVYLCARRKEVEQYFGPGTRLTVT.

Worth noting for this clonotype: One end of the junction does not line up with germline, which may come from a read error. The genes are TRBV11-2 and TRBJ2-5, with 8 bases fitting TRBD1. This CDR3 spans 17 amino acids. Germline CDR1 SGHAT, CDR2 FQNNGV. In DNA form, the CDR3 reads TGTGTCAGCAGCTTAGGAGTTAGTCAGGGGGCCGGAGAGACCCAGTACTTC. Amino acids: CVSSLGVSQGAGETQYF.

Of note for this clonotype: Sequence at one end of the junction differs from germline and may be a read error. J is TRBJ2-3 and V is TRBV11-2; D not resolved. Germline V lookup: CDR1 SGHAT, CDR2 FQNNGV. The CDR3 extends over 13 amino acids. The CDR3 sequence is CANSSLGEDTQYF. DNA for the CDR3: TGTGCCAACAGCTCACTCGGCGAAGATACGCAGTATTTT.

Comments on this clonotype: One end of the junction does not line up with germline, which may come from a read error. This chain joins TRBV12-3 or TRBV12-4 and TRBJ2-5, with 7 bases identical to TRBD2. The CDR3 has 15 residues. CDR3 region: CTSSLGSHGRKTQYF. CDR3 DNA: TGTACCAGCAGTTTGGGAAGCCACGGGAGGAAGACCCAGTACTTC.